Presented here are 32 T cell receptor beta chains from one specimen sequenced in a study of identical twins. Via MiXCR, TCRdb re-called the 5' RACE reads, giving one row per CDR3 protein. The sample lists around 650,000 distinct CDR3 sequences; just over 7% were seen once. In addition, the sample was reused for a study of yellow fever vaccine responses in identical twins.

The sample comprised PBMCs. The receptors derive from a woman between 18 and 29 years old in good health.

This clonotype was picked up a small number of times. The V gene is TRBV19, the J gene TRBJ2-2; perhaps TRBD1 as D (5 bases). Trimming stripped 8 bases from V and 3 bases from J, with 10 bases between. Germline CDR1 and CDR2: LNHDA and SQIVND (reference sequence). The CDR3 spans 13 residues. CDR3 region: CASGAGYTGELFF. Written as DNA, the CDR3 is TGTGCCAGTGGGGCTGGGTACACCGGGGAGCTGTTTTTT.

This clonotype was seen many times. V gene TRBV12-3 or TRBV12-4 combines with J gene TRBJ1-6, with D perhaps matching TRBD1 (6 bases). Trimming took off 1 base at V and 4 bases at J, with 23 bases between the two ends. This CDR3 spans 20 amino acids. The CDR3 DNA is TGTGCCAGCAGTTTAGGGAGGGGGTTAACCGGCACCATTTATAATTCACCCCTCCACTTT. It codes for CASSLGRGLTGTIYNSPLHF.

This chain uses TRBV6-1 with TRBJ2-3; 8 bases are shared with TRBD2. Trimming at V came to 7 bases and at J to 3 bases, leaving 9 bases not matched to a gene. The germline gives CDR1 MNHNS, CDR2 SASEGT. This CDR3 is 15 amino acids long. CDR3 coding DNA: TGTGCCAGCACTCGCCGGGAGGGCGGGACAGATACGCAGTATTTT. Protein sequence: CASTRREGGTDTQYF.

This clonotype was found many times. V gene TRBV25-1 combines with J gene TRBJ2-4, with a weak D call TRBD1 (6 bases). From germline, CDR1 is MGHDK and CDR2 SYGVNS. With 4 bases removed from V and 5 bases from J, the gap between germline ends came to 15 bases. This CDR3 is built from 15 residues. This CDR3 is CASSAGQPLENIQYF. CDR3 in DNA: TGTGCCAGCAGTGCCGGACAGCCCTTGGAAAACATTCAGTACTTC.

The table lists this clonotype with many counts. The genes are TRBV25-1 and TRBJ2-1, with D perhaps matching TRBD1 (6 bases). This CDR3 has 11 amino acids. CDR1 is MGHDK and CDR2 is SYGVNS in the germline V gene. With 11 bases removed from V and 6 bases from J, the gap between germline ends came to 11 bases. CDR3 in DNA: TGTGCCGCCCAGGGGTCCAATGAGCAGTTCTTC. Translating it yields CAAQGSNEQFF. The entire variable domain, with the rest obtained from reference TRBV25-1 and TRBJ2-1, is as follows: EADIYQTPRYLVIGTGKKITLECSQTMGHDKMYWYQQDPGMELHLIHYSYGVNSTEKGDLSSESTVSRIRTEHFPLTLESARPSHTSQYLCAAQGSNEQFFGPGTRLTVL.

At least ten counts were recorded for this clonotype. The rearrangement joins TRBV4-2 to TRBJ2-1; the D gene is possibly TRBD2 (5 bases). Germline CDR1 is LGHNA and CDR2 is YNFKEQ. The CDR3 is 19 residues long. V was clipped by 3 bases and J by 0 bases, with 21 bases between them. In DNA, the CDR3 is TGTGCCAGCAGCCAGCTCCCTGCAGGAGCGGCCTACTCCTACAATGAGCAGTTCTTC. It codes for CASSQLPAGAAYSYNEQFF.

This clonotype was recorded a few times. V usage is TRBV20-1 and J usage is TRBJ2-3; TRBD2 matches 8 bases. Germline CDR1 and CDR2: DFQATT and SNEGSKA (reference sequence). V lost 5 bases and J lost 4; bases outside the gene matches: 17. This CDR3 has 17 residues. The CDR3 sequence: CSAHHPEAGGRADTQYF. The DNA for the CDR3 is TGCAGTGCTCACCATCCCGAGGCGGGAGGTCGGGCAGATACGCAGTATTTT.

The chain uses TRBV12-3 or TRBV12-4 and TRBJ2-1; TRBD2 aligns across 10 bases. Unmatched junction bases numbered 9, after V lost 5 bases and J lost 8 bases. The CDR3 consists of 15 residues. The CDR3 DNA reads TGTGCCAGCAGTCCCTTAGCGGGAGGTCTGTATGAGCAGTTCTTC. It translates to CASSPLAGGLYEQFF.

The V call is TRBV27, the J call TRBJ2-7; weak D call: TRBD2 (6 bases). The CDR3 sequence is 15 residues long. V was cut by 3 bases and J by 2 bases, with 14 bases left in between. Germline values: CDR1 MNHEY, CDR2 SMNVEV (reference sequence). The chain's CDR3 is CASSFGLAPAYEQYF. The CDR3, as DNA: TGTGCCAGCAGTTTTGGGCTAGCGCCCGCCTACGAGCAGTACTTC.

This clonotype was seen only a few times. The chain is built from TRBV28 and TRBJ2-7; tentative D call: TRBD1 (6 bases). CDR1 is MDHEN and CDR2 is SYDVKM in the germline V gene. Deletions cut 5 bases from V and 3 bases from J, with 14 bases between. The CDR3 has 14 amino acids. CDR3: CASSPTRGVYEQYV. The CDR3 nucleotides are TGTGCCAGCAGTCCAACCAGGGGAGTCTACGAGCAGTACGTC.

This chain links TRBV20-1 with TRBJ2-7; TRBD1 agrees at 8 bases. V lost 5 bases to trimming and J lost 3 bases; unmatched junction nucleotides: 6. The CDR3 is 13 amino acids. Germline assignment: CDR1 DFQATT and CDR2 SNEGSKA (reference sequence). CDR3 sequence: CSAGGTGLYEQYF. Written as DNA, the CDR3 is TGCAGTGCTGGCGGGACAGGACTCTACGAGCAGTACTTC.

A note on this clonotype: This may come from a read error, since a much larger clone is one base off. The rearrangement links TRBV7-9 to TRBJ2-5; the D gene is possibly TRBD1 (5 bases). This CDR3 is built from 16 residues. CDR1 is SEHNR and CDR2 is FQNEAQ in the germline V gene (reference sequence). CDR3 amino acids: CASSLKPRAGQETQNF. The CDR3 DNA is TGTGCCAGCAGCTTAAAGCCCAGGGCAGGGCAAGAGACCCAGAACTTC.

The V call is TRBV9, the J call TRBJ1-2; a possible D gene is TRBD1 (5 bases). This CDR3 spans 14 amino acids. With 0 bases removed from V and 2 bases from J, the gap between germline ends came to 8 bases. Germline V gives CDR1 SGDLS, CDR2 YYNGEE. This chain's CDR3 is CASSVDGANYGYTF. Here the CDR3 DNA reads TGTGCCAGCAGCGTAGATGGGGCGAACTATGGCTACACCTTC.

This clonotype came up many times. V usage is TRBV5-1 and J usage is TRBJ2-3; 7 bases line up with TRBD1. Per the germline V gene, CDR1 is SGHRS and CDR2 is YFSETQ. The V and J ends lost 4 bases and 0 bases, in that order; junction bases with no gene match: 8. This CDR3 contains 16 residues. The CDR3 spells CASSKGQARSTDTQYF. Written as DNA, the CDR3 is TGCGCCAGCAGCAAAGGACAGGCCCGAAGCACAGATACGCAGTATTTT.

CDR3 DNA: TGTGCCAGCAGCTTAGCCACCAGGAACTACAATGAGCAGTTCTTC. Amino acid sequence: CASSLATRNYNEQFF. The chain combines TRBV7-9 with TRBJ2-1; D unresolved. Trimming cost V 0 bases and J 3 bases, with 9 bases left between them. The CDR3 is 15 residues long. Germline values: CDR1 SEHNR, CDR2 FQNEAQ (reference sequence).

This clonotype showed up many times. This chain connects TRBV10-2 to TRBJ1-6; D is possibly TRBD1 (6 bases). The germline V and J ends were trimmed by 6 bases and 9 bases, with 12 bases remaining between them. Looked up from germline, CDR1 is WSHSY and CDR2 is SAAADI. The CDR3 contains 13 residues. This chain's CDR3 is CASSQGLISPLHF. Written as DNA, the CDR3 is TGCGCCAGCAGCCAGGGGTTAATTTCACCCCTCCACTTT.

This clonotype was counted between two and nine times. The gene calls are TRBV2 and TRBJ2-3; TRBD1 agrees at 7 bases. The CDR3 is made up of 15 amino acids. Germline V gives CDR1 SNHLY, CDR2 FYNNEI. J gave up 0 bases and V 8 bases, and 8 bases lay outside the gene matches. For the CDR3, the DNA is TGTGCCAGCCCTGACAGGGTCGAAAGCACAGATACGCAGTATTTT. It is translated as CASPDRVESTDTQYF. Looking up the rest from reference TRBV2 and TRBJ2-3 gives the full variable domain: EPEVTQTPSHQVTQMGQEVILRCVPISNHLYFYWYRQILGQKVEFLVSFYNNEISEKSEIFDDQFSVERPDGSNFTLKIRSTKLEDSAMYFCASPDRVESTDTQYFGPGTRLTVL.

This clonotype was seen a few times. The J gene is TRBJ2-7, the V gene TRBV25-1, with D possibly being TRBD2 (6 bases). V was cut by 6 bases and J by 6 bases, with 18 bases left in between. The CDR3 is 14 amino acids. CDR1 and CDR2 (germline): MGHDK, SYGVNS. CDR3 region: CASRPVSGEPEQYF. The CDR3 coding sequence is TGTGCCAGCAGGCCCGTGTCGGGAGAGCCCGAGCAGTACTTC.

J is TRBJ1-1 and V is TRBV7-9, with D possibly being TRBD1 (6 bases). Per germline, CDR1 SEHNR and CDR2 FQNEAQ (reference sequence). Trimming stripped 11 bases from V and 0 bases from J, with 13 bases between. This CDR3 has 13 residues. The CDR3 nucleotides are TGTGCCGGGTGGACAGAGATGAACACTGAAGCTTTCTTT. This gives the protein CAGWTEMNTEAFF. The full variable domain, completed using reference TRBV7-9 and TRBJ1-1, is DTGVSQNPRHKITKRGQNVTFRCDPISEHNRLYWYRQTLGQGPEFLTYFQNEAQLEKSRLLSDRFSAERPKGSFSTLEIQRTEQGDSAMYLCAGWTEMNTEAFFGQGTRLTVV.

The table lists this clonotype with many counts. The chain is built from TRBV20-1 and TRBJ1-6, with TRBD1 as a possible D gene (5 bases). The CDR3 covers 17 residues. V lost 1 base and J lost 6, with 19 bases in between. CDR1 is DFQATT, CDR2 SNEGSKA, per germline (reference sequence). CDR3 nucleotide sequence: TGCAGTGCTAGAGGAGAGGATGGCAGGGAGCCTAATTCACCCCTCCACTTT. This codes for CSARGEDGREPNSPLHF.

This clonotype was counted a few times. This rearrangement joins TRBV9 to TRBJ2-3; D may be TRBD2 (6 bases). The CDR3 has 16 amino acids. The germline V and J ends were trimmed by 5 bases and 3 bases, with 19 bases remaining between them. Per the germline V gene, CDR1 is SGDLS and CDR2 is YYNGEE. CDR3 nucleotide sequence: TGTGCCAGCAGGAGGAGGGCCGGCGCAGGGACAGATACGCAGTATTTT. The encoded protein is CASRRRAGAGTDTQYF.

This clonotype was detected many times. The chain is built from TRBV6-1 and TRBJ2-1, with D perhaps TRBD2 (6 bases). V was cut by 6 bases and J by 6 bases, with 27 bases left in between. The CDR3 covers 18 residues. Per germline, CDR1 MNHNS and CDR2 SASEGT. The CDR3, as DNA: TGTGCCAGCAGCAGACTAGTTTTCCGCGGAGAGTTCGCCAATGAGCAGTTCTTC. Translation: CASSRLVFRGEFANEQFF.

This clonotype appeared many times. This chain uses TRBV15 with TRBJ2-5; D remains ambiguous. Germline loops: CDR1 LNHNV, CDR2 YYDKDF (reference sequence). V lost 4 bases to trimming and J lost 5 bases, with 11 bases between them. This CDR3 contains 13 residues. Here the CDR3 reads CATSTALRETQYF. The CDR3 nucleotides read TGTGCCACCAGCACCGCCCTTAGGGAGACCCAGTACTTC.

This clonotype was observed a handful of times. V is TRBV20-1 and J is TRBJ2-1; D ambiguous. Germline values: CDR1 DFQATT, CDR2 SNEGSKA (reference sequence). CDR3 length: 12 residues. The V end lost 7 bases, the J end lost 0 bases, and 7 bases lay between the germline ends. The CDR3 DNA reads TGCAGTGTGCAGAGCTCCTACAATGAGCAGTTCTTC. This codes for CSVQSSYNEQFF.

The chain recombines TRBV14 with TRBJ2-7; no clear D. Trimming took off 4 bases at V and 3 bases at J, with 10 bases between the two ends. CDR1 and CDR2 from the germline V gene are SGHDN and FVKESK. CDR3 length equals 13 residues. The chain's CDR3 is CASSPRIGYEQYF. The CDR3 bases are TGTGCCAGCAGCCCCCGGATAGGCTACGAGCAGTACTTC.

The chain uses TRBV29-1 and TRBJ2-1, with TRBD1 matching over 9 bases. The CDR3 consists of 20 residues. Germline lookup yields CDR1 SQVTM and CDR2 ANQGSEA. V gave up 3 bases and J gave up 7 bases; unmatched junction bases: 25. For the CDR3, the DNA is TGCAGCGTTGACCCTCCACTTGAAAAAAGTGACAGGGGGAAGAGGAATGAGCAGTTCTTC. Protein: CSVDPPLEKSDRGKRNEQFF.

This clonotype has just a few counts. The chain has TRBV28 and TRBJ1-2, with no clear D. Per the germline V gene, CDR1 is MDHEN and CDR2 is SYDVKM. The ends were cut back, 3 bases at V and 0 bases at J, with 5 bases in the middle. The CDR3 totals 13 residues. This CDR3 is CASSFRTNYGYTF. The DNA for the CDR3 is TGTGCCAGCAGTTTTCGAACTAACTATGGCTACACCTTC.

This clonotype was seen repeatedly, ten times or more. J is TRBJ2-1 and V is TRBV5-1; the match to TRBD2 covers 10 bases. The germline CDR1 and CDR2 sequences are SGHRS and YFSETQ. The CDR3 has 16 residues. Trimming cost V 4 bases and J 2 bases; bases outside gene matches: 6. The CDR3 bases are TGCGCCAGCAGCCTAGGACTAGCGGAGACCTACAATGAGCAGTTCTTC. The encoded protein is CASSLGLAETYNEQFF.

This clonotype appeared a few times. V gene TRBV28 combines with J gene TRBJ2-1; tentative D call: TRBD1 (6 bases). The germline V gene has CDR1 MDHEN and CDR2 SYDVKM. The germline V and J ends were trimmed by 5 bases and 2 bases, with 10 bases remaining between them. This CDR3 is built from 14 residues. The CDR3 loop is CASSIHRAYNEQFF. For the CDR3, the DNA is TGTGCCAGCAGTATCCACAGGGCCTACAATGAGCAGTTCTTC.

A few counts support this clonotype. The DNA of the CDR3 is TGCAGCGTTGAGGAGACACGGAACACTGAAGCTTTCTTT. This gives the protein CSVEETRNTEAFF. The genes are TRBV29-1 and TRBJ1-1; D not resolved. V gave up 3 bases and J gave up 1 base, with 9 bases separating them. The CDR3 loop spans 13 amino acids. Germline values: CDR1 SQVTM, CDR2 ANQGSEA.

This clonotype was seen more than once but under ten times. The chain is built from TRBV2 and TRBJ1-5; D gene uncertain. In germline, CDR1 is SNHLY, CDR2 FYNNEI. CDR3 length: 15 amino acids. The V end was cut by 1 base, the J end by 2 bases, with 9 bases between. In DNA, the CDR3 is TGTGCCAGCAGTGAAGGGTGGAAGGGCAATCAGCCCCAGCATTTT. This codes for CASSEGWKGNQPQHF.

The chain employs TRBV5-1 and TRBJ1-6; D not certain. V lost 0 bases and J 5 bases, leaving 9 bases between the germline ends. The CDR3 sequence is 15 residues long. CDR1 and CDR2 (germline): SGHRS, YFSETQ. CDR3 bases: TGCGCCAGCAGCTTGGGGGCGAATAATAATTCACCCCTCCACTTT. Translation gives CASSLGANNNSPLHF.